This TCR beta chain originates from a study of blood T cell repertoires in COVID-19. As for the study in general: Spain, Italy and the United States supplied samples that represented acute and convalescent COVID-19.

Profiled with immunoSEQ multiplex PCR; TCRdb holds only in-frame clones, not every one. Among 300,000 to 400,000 clones listed, 85% to 90% were seen once. The sequencing sample was made of peripheral blood. This TCR was recovered from a woman aged 25 to 45 with COVID-19, enrolled during active disease.

The CDR3 region is CASSGQGYTEAFF. CDR3 in DNA: TGCGCCAGCAGTGGACAGGGTTACACTGAAGCTTTCTTT. The rearrangement joins TRBV10-1 to TRBJ1-1; 7 nucleotides line up with TRBD1. CDR3 length equals 13 residues. Germline V lookup: CDR1 WNHNN, CDR2 SYGVQD (reference sequence). The V segment lost 4 bases and the J segment 3 bases; nucleotides outside the gene matches: 2.